This T cell receptor beta chain was captured in a study of shared clonotypes between healthy human individuals. Trimming at V came to 0 bases and at J to 2 bases, leaving 3 bases not matched to a gene. This CDR3 is 15 amino acids long. Looked up from germline, CDR1 is MNHEY and CDR2 is SMNVEV (reference sequence). Data came from immunoSEQ multiplex PCR; TCRdb stores just in-frame clones and leaves some out. The sample contains hundreds of thousands of clones, around 96% of which appear only once. Naive CD8 cells comprised CD45RO-negative, CCR7-positively selected cells, excluding terminally differentiated effector memory CD45RA+ cells.

This chain connects TRBV27 to TRBJ2-7, with 8 bases that match TRBD2. The sequencing sample was made of naive CD8+ T cells sorted from blood. The sequence came from a woman in her twenties or thirties in good health. CDR3 sequence: CASSLSGGLAYEQYF. The CDR3 DNA sequence: TGTGCCAGCAGTTTATCTGGGGGACTAGCCTACGAGCAGTACTTC.